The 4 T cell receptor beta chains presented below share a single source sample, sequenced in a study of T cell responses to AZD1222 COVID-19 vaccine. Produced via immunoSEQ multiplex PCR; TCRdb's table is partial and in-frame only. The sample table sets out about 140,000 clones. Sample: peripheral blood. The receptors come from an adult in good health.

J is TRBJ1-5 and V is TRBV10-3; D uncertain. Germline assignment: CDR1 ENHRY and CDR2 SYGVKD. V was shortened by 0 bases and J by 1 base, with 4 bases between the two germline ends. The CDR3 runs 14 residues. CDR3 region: CAISESLSNQPQHF. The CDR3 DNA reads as TGTGCCATCAGTGAGTCTCTAAGCAATCAGCCCCAGCATTTT.

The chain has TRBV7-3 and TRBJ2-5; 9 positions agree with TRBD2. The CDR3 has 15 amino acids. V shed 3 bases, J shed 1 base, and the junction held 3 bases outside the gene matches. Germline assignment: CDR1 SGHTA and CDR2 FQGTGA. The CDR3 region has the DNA TGTGCCAGCAGCTTGGGCGGGGGGGTCCAAGAGACCCAGTACTTC. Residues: CASSLGGGVQETQYF.

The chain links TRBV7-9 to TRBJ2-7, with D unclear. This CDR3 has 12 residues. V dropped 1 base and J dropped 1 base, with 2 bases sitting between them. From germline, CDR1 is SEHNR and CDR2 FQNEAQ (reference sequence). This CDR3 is CASSLVSYEQYF. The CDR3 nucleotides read TGTGCCAGCAGCTTAGTATCCTACGAGCAGTACTTC.

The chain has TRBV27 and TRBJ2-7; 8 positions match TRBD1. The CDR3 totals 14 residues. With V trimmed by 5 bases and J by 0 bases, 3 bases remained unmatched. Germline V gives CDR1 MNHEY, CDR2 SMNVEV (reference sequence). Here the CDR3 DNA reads TGTGCCAGCAGTGCAGGGGGCGCCTCCTACGAGCAGTACTTC. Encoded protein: CASSAGGASYEQYF.